This T cell receptor beta chain was recorded in a study of blood T cells in healthy people across ages. The CDR3 is 14 amino acids. V was cut by 5 bases and J by 5 bases, with 13 bases left in between. Germline V gives CDR1 SGHTA, CDR2 FQGNSA. Study-level results: Roughly linearly, TCR beta diversity per million T cells fell as age increased.

A few counts support this clonotype. Antigen unknown. Isolation of PBMCs gave at least 7 million cells per sample. The authors ran a second PCR of about 6 to 12 cycles using a sample-barcoded 5' primer and a J-beta primer mix. A 12-random-nucleotide template-switch adaptor tagged each cDNA molecule. Sequencing of every sample gave 2.5 million or more CDR3-containing paired-end reads. Via MiXCR, TCRdb re-called the 5' RACE reads, giving one row per CDR3 protein. Of under 1,000,000 distinct CDR3 sequences listed, about 36% are singletons. The chain combines TRBV7-2 with TRBJ1-5; D is undetermined. The material sequenced was blood. This receptor was identified in a man between 18 and 35 years old in good health. CDR3 sequence reads: CASSQKIGYQPQHF. The CDR3 DNA reads as TGTGCCAGCAGCCAAAAGATCGGCTATCAGCCCCAGCATTTT. Complete variable domain (other parts from reference TRBV7-2 and TRBJ1-5): GAGVSQSPSNKVTEKGKDVELRCDPISGHTALYWYRQSLGQGLEFLIYFQGNSAPDKSGLPSDRFSAERTGGSVSTLTIQRTQQEDSAVYLCASSQKIGYQPQHFGDGTRLSIL.